These 15 T cell receptor beta chains share one sample of origin, sequenced in a study of cytomegalovirus exposure and HLA in healthy donors. Method: immunoSEQ multiplex PCR; TCRdb's copy keeps in-frame clones and lacks some. Among roughly 90,000 clones listed, 85% were seen once. The material sequenced was PBMCs. The receptors were sampled from a man aged 18 to 29 in good health and CMV-seropositive.

This chain connects TRBV7-8 to TRBJ2-1; 10 bases fit TRBD2. The CDR3 has 14 amino acids. Germline values: CDR1 SGHVS, CDR2 FQNEAQ. Germline trimming cut 8 bases from V and 8 bases from J; bases unmatched to any gene: 9. As DNA, the CDR3 is TGTGCCAGCGCCGCTAGCGGGAGTGGCTATGAGCAGTTCTTC. It yields the protein CASAASGSGYEQFF.

The chain employs TRBV7-6 and TRBJ2-3, with D possibly TRBD2 on 6 matching bases. V was pared by 1 base and J by 5 bases, with 13 bases between. The CDR3 is made up of 15 amino acids. The germline V gene encodes CDR1 SGHVS and CDR2 FNYEAQ. The CDR3 DNA follows: TGTGCCAGCAGCTTAGACCCGGGAGAGGGAGATACGCAGTATTTT. This codes for CASSLDPGEGDTQYF.

The chain has TRBV18 and TRBJ2-2, with D possibly matching TRBD2 (7 bases). The CDR3 contains 20 residues. With 3 bases removed from V and 3 bases from J, the gap between germline ends came to 26 bases. CDR1 and CDR2 from the germline V gene are KGHSH and LQKENI. CDR3 nucleotides: TGTGCCAGCTCACCTCGACGGGGCGGGGGCCGCGAGCCCGACACCGGGGAGCTGTTTTTT. This codes for CASSPRRGGGREPDTGELFF.

The chain links TRBV10-2 to TRBJ1-1, with D possibly TRBD1 on 6 matching bases. Germline CDR1 reads WSHSY; CDR2 reads SAAADI. The CDR3 totals 13 residues. With 10 bases removed from V and 0 bases from J, the gap between germline ends came to 12 bases. In DNA form, the CDR3 reads TGCGCCACTAGGACAGATATGAACACTGAAGCTTTCTTT. Translation gives CATRTDMNTEAFF.

There are a few counts of this clone. The V gene is TRBV7-2, the J gene TRBJ1-5; D is uncertain. Trimming took 0 bases from V and 0 from J, leaving 6 bases between them. The CDR3 is 15 residues long. The germline CDR1 and CDR2 sequences are SGHTA and FQGNSA. CDR3 in amino acids: CASSLAAGSNQPQHF. The CDR3 DNA reads as TGTGCCAGCAGCTTAGCCGCGGGTAGCAATCAGCCCCAGCATTTT.

The chain couples TRBV30 to TRBJ1-2; D might be TRBD1 (6 bases). The CDR3 has 13 residues. Germline-derived CDR1 and CDR2 are GTSNPN and SVGIG (reference sequence). V shed 4 bases and J shed 3 bases, with 12 bases lying between them. The CDR3 sequence: CAWKPGADYGYTF. CDR3 bases: TGTGCCTGGAAGCCAGGGGCGGACTATGGCTACACCTTC.

The chain links TRBV5-6 to TRBJ1-1; 9 nucleotides match TRBD1. CDR1 and CDR2 from the germline V gene are SGHDT and YYEEEE. The CDR3 is 16 amino acids. V gave up 0 bases and J gave up 3 bases; unmatched junction bases: 6. The CDR3 sequence is CASSLEWDRDYTEAFF. The CDR3 bases are TGTGCCAGCAGCTTGGAGTGGGACAGGGATTACACTGAAGCTTTCTTT.

This sequence joins TRBV5-6 and TRBJ2-7; a possible D gene is TRBD2 (5 bases). The CDR3 contains 13 residues. The germline gives CDR1 SGHDT, CDR2 YYEEEE. The V end lost 3 bases, the J end lost 4 bases, and 11 bases lay between the germline ends. CDR3 loop: CASSSIGEYEQYV. The CDR3 coding sequence is TGTGCCAGCAGCTCCATCGGGGAATACGAGCAGTACGTC.

This clone was observed a handful of times. V is TRBV19 and J is TRBJ2-7; 7 bases map to TRBD2. CDR1 LNHDA and CDR2 SQIVND come from the germline V gene (reference sequence). This CDR3 is built from 13 residues. V trimming: 5 bases; J trimming: 6 bases; junction bases outside the gene matches: 7. Written as DNA, the CDR3 is TGTGCCAGTAGTCTTCAGGGAGGGCGCGAGCAGTACTTC. As protein: CASSLQGGREQYF. The full variable domain, with the rest looked up from reference TRBV19 and TRBJ2-7, is DGGITQSPKYLFRKEGQNVTLSCEQNLNHDAMYWYRQDPGQGLRLIYYSQIVNDFQKGDIAEGYSVSREKKESFPLTVTSAQKNPTAFYLCASSLQGGREQYFGPGTRLTVT.

This chain connects TRBV7-9 to TRBJ1-3; TRBD1 aligns across 8 bases. The germline CDR1 and CDR2 sequences are SEHNR and FQNEAQ (reference sequence). This CDR3 contains 15 residues. J was trimmed by 0 bases and V by 10 bases; bases with no gene match: 8. CDR3 DNA sequence: TGTGCCACAGGACAGGGCTCCCTCTCTGGAAACACCATATATTTT. This codes for CATGQGSLSGNTIYF.

The table lists this clone with a few counts. This chain links TRBV28 with TRBJ2-7, with 7 bases fitting TRBD2. Germline V gene data show CDR1 as MDHEN and CDR2 as SYDVKM. The CDR3 sequence is 13 residues long. V shed 8 bases, J shed 0 bases, and the junction held 4 bases outside the gene matches. DNA for the CDR3: TGTGCCAGCGGGACTATCAACTCCTACGAGCAGTACTTC. Its translation: CASGTINSYEQYF.

The rearrangement joins TRBV5-1 to TRBJ2-2; D is possibly TRBD1 (5 bases). The V end lost 3 bases, the J end lost 8 bases, and 11 bases lay between the germline ends. Germline values: CDR1 SGHRS, CDR2 YFSETQ. This CDR3 region has 13 residues. In nucleotides, the CDR3 is TGCGCCAGCAGCTCCCGGACAAGTGGGGAGCTGTTTTTT. Translating it yields CASSSRTSGELFF. Supplemented by reference TRBV5-1 and TRBJ2-2, the full variable domain reads KAGVTQTPRYLIKTRGQQVTLSCSPISGHRSVSWYQQTPGQGLQFLFEYFSETQRNKGNFPGRFSGRQFSNSRSEMNVSTLELGDSALYLCASSSRTSGELFFGEGSRLTVL.

This clone was detected only once. The chain uses TRBV7-2 and TRBJ2-7, with TRBD1 matching over 7 bases. Trimming at V came to 1 base and at J to 7 bases, leaving 10 bases not matched to a gene. Germline V CDR1 and CDR2: SGHTA, FQGNSA. The CDR3 extends over 15 amino acids. As DNA, the CDR3 is TGTGCCAGCAGCTTAGGGGGGACAGCCCCCAGGGAGCAGTACTTC. It translates to CASSLGGTAPREQYF.

The J gene is TRBJ2-5, the V gene TRBV6-6, with 8 bases that match TRBD2. This CDR3 has 14 residues. J gave up 3 bases and V 6 bases, and 6 bases lay outside the gene matches. CDR1 MNHNY and CDR2 SVGAGI come from the germline V gene (reference sequence). The CDR3 nucleotides read TGTGCCAGCAGACCCACTAGCGGAGAAGAGACCCAGTACTTC. It codes for CASRPTSGEETQYF.

This chain links TRBV7-2 with TRBJ2-5; tentative D call: TRBD2 (6 bases). V shed 5 bases and J shed 7 bases, with 11 bases lying between them. The CDR3 is made up of 12 amino acids. Per the germline V gene, CDR1 is SGHTA and CDR2 is FQGNSA. The CDR3 DNA reads TGTGCCAGCAGCGGGGGGTGGGGGACCCAGTACTTC. It specifies CASSGGWGTQYF.